A selection of T cell receptor beta chains follows, all from one sample in a study of cytomegalovirus exposure and HLA in healthy donors. Using immunoSEQ multiplex PCR, the repertoire was profiled, and TCRdb retains in-frame clones only, with some absent. The table lists some 200,000 clones, roughly four fifths of them singletons. Sequencing was performed on PBMCs. These receptor sequences come from a woman aged 18-29 years in good health and CMV-seronegative. The CDR3 runs from the conserved cysteine through the conserved F or W. A D gene is named only where the DNA matches it firmly. Size tells how often a clone was seen (once, few, many) or the class of an expanded clone, and some rows leave it out.

d_call	clone_size	v_call	j_call	cdr3_nt	cdr3_aa
TRBD1	few	TRBV6-1	TRBJ1-4	TGTGCCAGCAGTGGGGACAGGGAAAAACTGTTTTTT	CASSGDREKLFF
TRBD1	.	TRBV7-9	TRBJ2-3	TGTGCCAGCAGCTTAGCATGGGACAGGGTATTCGCAGATACGCAGTATTTT	CASSLAWDRVFADTQYF
.	.	TRBV14	TRBJ1-1	TGTGCCAGCAGCCAAGAACAGGCGGTAGTGAACACTGAAGCTTTCTTT	CASSQEQAVVNTEAFF
.	.	TRBV27	TRBJ2-2	TGTGCCAGCAGTTTCGAGGGTGGGAGTTACGCCGGGGAGCTGTTTTTT	CASSFEGGSYAGELFF
TRBD1	few	TRBV5-1	TRBJ1-1	TGCGCCAGCAGCTGGAACAGGGGGCTGAACACTGAAGCTTTCTTT	CASSWNRGLNTEAFF
TRBD1	.	TRBV19	TRBJ2-7	TGTGCCAGTACCGCGGACAGGGGCGCCTACGAGCAGTACTTC	CASTADRGAYEQYF
.	few	TRBV6-5	TRBJ1-1	TGTGCCAGCAGTTACTCCCGGGACACTGAAGCTTTCTTT	CASSYSRDTEAFF
.	.	TRBV7-2	TRBJ1-2	TGTGCCAGCAGCTTAGACAGGGTGGGCTACACCTTC	CASSLDRVGYTF
.	once	TRBV23-1	TRBJ2-7	TGCGCCAATGGAGAAGAAAAGCGGGCCTACGAGCAGTACTTC	CANGEEKRAYEQYF
.	few	TRBV10-3	TRBJ1-1	TGTGCCATCAGTGGTCAGTACACTGAAGCTTTCTTT	CAISGQYTEAFF
TRBD2	.	TRBV7-2	TRBJ2-7	TGTGCCAGCAGCTTAGCTGATATAGCGGGAAGGTACGAGCAGTACTTC	CASSLADIAGRYEQYF
TRBD2	once	TRBV6-4	TRBJ2-7	TGTGCCAGCAGTGCTCTAGCGGGGGGTCTCTCCTACGAGCAGTACTTC	CASSALAGGLSYEQYF
TRBD1	.	TRBV4-2	TRBJ1-2	TGTGCCAGCAGCCAGGGACAGGGGGCTTTCGGTGGCTACACCTTC	CASSQGQGAFGGYTF
TRBD2	.	TRBV28	TRBJ2-7	TGTGCCAGCAGTTCTCCGGGACTAGCGGGAGACGAGCAGTACTTC	CASSSPGLAGDEQYF
TRBD1	.	TRBV10-3	TRBJ1-1	TGTGCCATCAGTGGACAGGGTAACACTGGAGCTTTCTTT	CAISGQGNTGAFF
.	.	TRBV6-5	TRBJ1-5	TGTGCCAGCAGTCGGAGGGACGGTGGCAATCAGCCCCAGCATTTT	CASSRRDGGNQPQHF
TRBD1	.	TRBV5-1	TRBJ1-1	TGCGCCAGCAGCTCCGACAGGGGGCGCCCGAACACTGAAGCTTTCTTT	CASSSDRGRPNTEAFF
.	.	TRBV2	TRBJ1-1	TGTGCCAGCAGTGCGGAAACGACGGGGAACACTGAAGCTTTCTTT	CASSAETTGNTEAFF
TRBD2	.	TRBV6-6	TRBJ2-1	TGTGCCAGCAGTTACTTGGGGACTAGCTTCAATGAGCAGTTCTTC	CASSYLGTSFNEQFF
TRBD2	.	TRBV28	TRBJ2-1	TGTGCCAGCAGCACCGGCGGGAGTGGAGACAATGAGCAGTTCTTC	CASSTGGSGDNEQFF
TRBD1	.	TRBV19	TRBJ2-2	TGTGCCACCGAAAGACAGGGGCGCACCGGGGAGCTGTTTTTT	CATERQGRTGELFF
.	.	TRBV6-6	TRBJ2-3	TGTGCCAGCTTGACCAGCCAGGGTACGCAGTATTTT	CASLTSQGTQYF
TRBD2	once	TRBV6-5	TRBJ2-7	TGTGCCAGCAGTTATCTAGCGGGAGTAGGGGAGCAGTACTTC	CASSYLAGVGEQYF
TRBD2	.	TRBV5-1	TRBJ2-2	TGCGCCAGCAGCTCGACCATAGCGGGAGGGCTATGGTACGGGGAGCTGTTTTTT	CASSSTIAGGLWYGELFF
TRBD1	.	TRBV7-9	TRBJ2-1	TGTGCCAGCAGCTTAGGGACAGGGAATCCGCTCAATGAGCAGTTCTTC	CASSLGTGNPLNEQFF
.	.	TRBV5-1	TRBJ1-4	TGCGCCAGCAGCGTCACAGGATTCTCTAATGAAAAACTGTTTTTT	CASSVTGFSNEKLFF
TRBD1	.	TRBV9	TRBJ2-7	TGTGCCAGCAGCGCCGGGACAGACCCCTACGAGCAGTACTTC	CASSAGTDPYEQYF
TRBD1	.	TRBV9	TRBJ2-5	TGTGCCAGCAGCGCCGGGACAGAGGAGACCCAGTACTTC	CASSAGTEETQYF
TRBD2	.	TRBV6-1	TRBJ2-7	TGTGCCAGCAGTGGTCGGGACTACTCCTACGAGCAGTACTTC	CASSGRDYSYEQYF
TRBD1	.	TRBV7-9	TRBJ2-5	TGTGCCAGCAGCTCCACGCCGATTTCGACAGGGCCGTACTTC	CASSSTPISTGPYF
TRBD2	.	TRBV4-1	TRBJ2-1	TGCGCCAGCAGCCAAGAGAGCGGGAGGGCCAATGAGCAGTTCTTC	CASSQESGRANEQFF
TRBD2	.	TRBV5-1	TRBJ2-3	TGCGCCAGCAGCTATACTAGCGGGGGGGCGGCAGATACGCAGTATTTT	CASSYTSGGAADTQYF
.	.	TRBV9	TRBJ2-1	TGTGCCAGCAACTTCCGAGAGAGGAATGAGCAGTTCTTC	CASNFRERNEQFF
TRBD2	.	TRBV4-2	TRBJ2-5	TGTGCCAGCAGCCCCTACCCTAGCGGGGCGGGAGAGACCCAGTACTTC	CASSPYPSGAGETQYF
TRBD1	.	TRBV19	TRBJ1-1	TGTGCCAGTAGTATAATCGGGACAGCGGACTCGAACACTGAAGCTTTCTTT	CASSIIGTADSNTEAFF
TRBD2	.	TRBV7-8	TRBJ2-2	TGTGCCAGCAGCTTACGCGGGGGGGCGGGTTGGGAGCTGTTTTTT	CASSLRGGAGWELFF
TRBD1	.	TRBV27	TRBJ2-7	TGTGCCAGCAGTCCCGGGACAGGGCGTAGCTCCTACGAGCAGTACTTC	CASSPGTGRSSYEQYF
TRBD1	few	TRBV25-1	TRBJ2-3	TGTGCCAGCAGTGAAGGTGGTAGCCACAGGGGGAGCACAGATACGCAGTATTTT	CASSEGGSHRGSTDTQYF